Included here is one T cell receptor beta chain sequence, with context. Its antigen is as yet unknown. The sample belongs to a study of T cell responses to AZD1222 COVID-19 vaccine. Study-wide context: Second-dose intervals of approximately 4 or approximately 12 weeks were pooled. Findings of the study overall: Two AZD1222 doses significantly raised spike-specific TCR breadth and depth over controls.

Generated by immunoSEQ multiplex PCR, the TCRdb table keeps only in-frame clones and is missing some. This sample yields about 150,000 clones, of which 91% are seen a single time; roughly 4.7% belongs to the top ten. This TCR came from an adult in good health. The sequencing here drew on peripheral blood, taken on day 0 of AZD1222 vaccination.

CDR3 sequence: CASMMVGTGELFF. The CDR3 coding sequence is TGTGCCAGCATGATGGTTGGGACCGGGGAGCTGTTTTTT. The V gene is TRBV6-5, the J gene TRBJ2-2; no clear D. Trimming shortened V by 7 bases and J by 5 bases, and 11 bases separated the two germline ends. The CDR3 length is 13 residues. In germline, CDR1 is MNHEY, CDR2 SVGAGI.